This TCR beta chain was sequenced during a study of OX40 agonist ivuxolimab in advanced cancers. Study results and caveats: Averaged across samples, CD8+ T cells carried more expanded clones than CD4+ did.

Method: immunoSEQ multiplex PCR; TCRdb's copy keeps in-frame clones and lacks some. The repertoire holds around 140,000 clones, with more than 85% as singletons. The CDR3 consists of 17 residues. CDR1 is SGHRS and CDR2 is YFSETQ in the germline V gene. Deletions cut 1 base from V and 1 base from J, with 17 bases between. Points on this clone: Its antigen is unidentified.

The rearrangement uses TRBV5-1 and TRBJ1-2; D gene ambiguous. The sequencing here drew on CD4+ or CD8+ T cells sorted from blood, taken in a trial of the OX40 agonist ivuxolimab. The sequence derives from an adult with an advanced solid tumor such as melanoma, head and neck, liver or kidney cancer. CDR3 sequence reads: CASSLSSSYINNYGYTF. The CDR3 DNA follows: TGCGCCAGCAGCTTGAGTAGTTCCTATATTAATAACTATGGCTACACCTTC.